This T cell receptor beta chain was sequenced during a study of blood T cell repertoires in COVID-19. The wider study: Samples taken during acute and convalescent COVID-19 were collected in the United States, Italy and Spain. T cells, B-cell-depleted T cells, or PBMCs supplied cDNA or gDNA.

The authors' processing: Amplifying reference gene primers gave estimates of nucleated cell counts. Using immunoSEQ multiplex PCR, the repertoire was profiled, and TCRdb retains in-frame clones only, with some absent. V, J and clone size are those of that table, while D and trimming were read from the DNA. Of a few hundred thousand clones in the sample, roughly 84% were seen once. With 9 bases clipped from V and 4 bases from J, the junction kept 1 base outside the gene matches. The CDR3 runs to 12 residues. Per germline, CDR1 SGHAT and CDR2 FQNNGV. The chain combines TRBV11-2 with TRBJ1-5, with 9 bases that match TRBD1. Sequenced: peripheral blood. This TCR derives from a man between 35 and 55 years old who had recovered from COVID-19. CDR3 coding DNA: TGTGCCAGTGGACAGGGGAATCAGCCCCAGCATTTT. It encodes CASGQGNQPQHF.